These 27 T cell receptor beta chains share one sample of origin, sequenced in a study of blood T cell repertoires in COVID-19. Sequencing was performed with immunoSEQ multiplex PCR; in TCRdb, only in-frame clones are kept and a portion is missing. The sample lists roughly 100,000 clones, 81% occurring once. What was sequenced was peripheral blood. These receptors came from a man older than 75 with acute or convalescent COVID-19.

This clone was detected a few times. V gene TRBV7-8 combines with J gene TRBJ2-5; 8 nucleotides agree with TRBD2. Germline V gene data show CDR1 as SGHVS and CDR2 as FQNEAQ. The CDR3 has 15 residues. Losses at the gene ends were 1 base for V and 2 bases for J; bases not matched to a gene: 3. CDR3 region: CASSLGSGGQETQYF. CDR3 DNA sequence: TGTGCCAGCAGCTTAGGGAGCGGGGGACAAGAGACCCAGTACTTC.

The V and J genes are TRBV11-3 and TRBJ2-1; possibly TRBD1 for D (6 bases). CDR1 SGHNT and CDR2 YENEEA come from the germline V gene. Trimming shortened V by 1 base and J by 7 bases, and 8 bases separated the two germline ends. The CDR3 consists of 13 residues. DNA for the CDR3: TGTGCCAGCAGCTTAGTGGACAGAAATGAGCAGTTCTTC. Its translation: CASSLVDRNEQFF.

The J gene is TRBJ1-2, the V gene TRBV6-5, with TRBD1 matching 7 bases. The length of the CDR3 is 16 residues. The germline gives CDR1 MNHEY, CDR2 SVGAGI. The J segment lost 9 bases and the V segment lost 0 bases, leaving 13 bases of the junction unmatched. The CDR3 loop is CASSYSIGAGGSSYTF. The DNA for the CDR3 is TGTGCCAGCAGTTACTCGATAGGGGCAGGGGGAAGTAGCTACACCTTC.

Details on this clone: Other DNA sequences within the sample encode an identical CDR3. The genes are TRBV27 and TRBJ2-1, with 14 positions matching TRBD2. Unmatched junction bases numbered 5, after V lost 3 bases and J lost 4 bases. This CDR3 is 17 amino acids long. Germline lookup yields CDR1 MNHEY and CDR2 SMNVEV (reference sequence). The CDR3: CASSFRLAGGSYNEQFF. The CDR3 nucleotides are TGTGCCAGCAGTTTTAGACTAGCGGGAGGGTCATACAATGAGCAGTTCTTC.

The V and J genes are TRBV6-5 and TRBJ2-4, with 7 nucleotides matching TRBD1. Germline trimming cut 10 bases from V and 6 bases from J; bases unmatched to any gene: 9. Germline CDR1 reads MNHEY; CDR2 reads SVGAGI. CDR3 length equals 13 residues. In DNA, the CDR3 is TGTGCCACATTGAGGGGGCAGGGAAACATTCAGTACTTC. Protein product: CATLRGQGNIQYF.

The rearrangement links TRBV30 to TRBJ2-2, with TRBD2 identical over 8 bases. The J segment lost 5 bases and the V segment lost 3 bases, leaving 5 bases of the junction unmatched. Germline lookup yields CDR1 GTSNPN and CDR2 SVGIG (reference sequence). This CDR3 comprises 14 residues. The CDR3 loop is CAWRPGLETGELFF. DNA for the CDR3: TGTGCCTGGAGGCCGGGACTAGAGACCGGGGAGCTGTTTTTT.

The sample holds one count of this clone. The chain links TRBV6-5 to TRBJ1-1, with D perhaps matching TRBD1 (5 bases). The CDR3 has 14 residues. V gave up 5 bases and J gave up 4 bases, with 14 bases separating them. Per germline, CDR1 MNHEY and CDR2 SVGAGI. CDR3 sequence (DNA): TGTGCCAGCAGTCTTCGGGGGGTCTTCACTGAAGCTTTCTTT. Encoded protein: CASSLRGVFTEAFF.

This chain links TRBV4-3 with TRBJ1-5, with D tentatively TRBD1 (5 bases). Trimming stripped 3 bases from V and 1 base from J, with 7 bases between. This CDR3 region has 14 residues. Germline V gene sequence: CDR1 LGHNA, CDR2 YSLEER. The CDR3 nucleotides are TGCGCCAGCAGCCAGGAGGGGAGCAATCAGCCCCAGCATTTT. Translated, it gives CASSQEGSNQPQHF.

This clone was seen only once. The chain carries TRBV5-8 and TRBJ2-1, with 7 bases lining up with TRBD2. J gave up 0 bases and V 5 bases, and 14 bases lay outside the gene matches. This CDR3 comprises 18 residues. Germline CDR1 SGHTS, CDR2 YDEGEE. The chain's CDR3 is CASSSALLASSSYNEQFF. For the CDR3, the DNA is TGTGCCAGCAGTTCCGCCCTACTAGCGTCTAGCTCCTACAATGAGCAGTTCTTC.

This chain uses TRBV7-9 with TRBJ1-1; D remains ambiguous. Germline CDR1 is SEHNR and CDR2 is FQNEAQ (reference sequence). V gave up 4 bases and J gave up 8 bases, with 11 bases separating them. CDR3 length: 12 residues. CDR3 nucleotide sequence: TGTGCCAGCAGCTATACCGGGTTCGAAGCTTTCTTT. Translation: CASSYTGFEAFF.

The CDR3 DNA follows: TGTGCCAGCAGTTCCACGGGGACAGGGCGCACCGGGGAGCTGTTTTTT. This gives the protein CASSSTGTGRTGELFF. The chain recombines TRBV27 with TRBJ2-2; the match to TRBD1 covers 9 bases. Losses at the gene ends were 4 bases for V and 4 bases for J; bases not matched to a gene: 7. The CDR3 totals 16 residues. Looked up from germline, CDR1 is MNHEY and CDR2 is SMNVEV (reference sequence).

The chain carries TRBV7-2 and TRBJ2-7; 7 bases are shared with TRBD1. Per the germline V gene, CDR1 is SGHTA and CDR2 is FQGNSA. V lost 1 base to trimming and J lost 2 bases; unmatched junction nucleotides: 5. The CDR3 covers 15 residues. The CDR3, as DNA: TGTGCCAGCAGCTTAGAGGCTGGGACAGCCTACGAGCAGTACTTC. It codes for CASSLEAGTAYEQYF.

J is TRBJ1-5 and V is TRBV28; D not resolved. This CDR3 comprises 16 residues. Germline CDR1 reads MDHEN; CDR2 reads SYDVKM. V was clipped by 4 bases and J by 0 bases, with 13 bases between them. The CDR3 protein is CASSSDGFYSNQPQHF. The CDR3 coding sequence is TGTGCCAGCAGTTCAGACGGGTTCTATAGCAATCAGCCCCAGCATTTT.

The chain recombines TRBV7-3 with TRBJ2-3, with D unclear. CDR1 and CDR2 from the germline V gene are SGHTA and FQGTGA. Trimming stripped 1 base from V and 1 base from J, with 12 bases between. The CDR3 loop spans 16 amino acids. The CDR3 loop is CASSLSPNLRTDTQYF. CDR3 nucleotide sequence: TGTGCCAGCAGCTTAAGTCCCAACCTACGCACAGATACGCAGTATTTT.

The rearrangement uses TRBV27 and TRBJ2-2, with D hard to call. V lost 6 bases, J lost 3 bases, and 8 bases lay in between. The germline V gene has CDR1 MNHEY and CDR2 SMNVEV (reference sequence). CDR3 length: 13 residues. CDR3 DNA sequence: TGTGCCAGCAGCCTCCTAGACACCGGGGAGCTGTTTTTT. Its translation is CASSLLDTGELFF.

The rearrangement joins TRBV7-8 to TRBJ2-7, with 9 bases lining up with TRBD2. The germline V gene has CDR1 SGHVS and CDR2 FQNEAQ. The CDR3 has 16 residues. The V gene end was trimmed by 0 bases and the J gene end by 3 bases; junction bases not matched to a gene: 6. Written as DNA, the CDR3 is TGTGCCAGCAGCTTAGCGATTAGCGGGAGCGGCTACGAGCAGTACTTC. This codes for CASSLAISGSGYEQYF.

The rearrangement links TRBV29-1 to TRBJ2-5; TRBD1 matches 7 bases. Germline trimming cut 6 bases from V and 7 bases from J; bases unmatched to any gene: 8. The CDR3 runs to 12 residues. Germline CDR1 reads SQVTM; CDR2 reads ANQGSEA. CDR3 amino acids: CSVGTADGTQYF. The CDR3, as DNA: TGCAGCGTGGGGACAGCCGACGGGACCCAGTACTTC.

This sequence joins TRBV20-1 and TRBJ1-1, with TRBD1 identical over 8 bases. CDR1 is DFQATT, CDR2 SNEGSKA, per germline (reference sequence). This CDR3 region has 11 residues. V lost 2 bases, J lost 11 bases, and 4 bases stayed unmatched. This CDR3 reads CSARSDRGAFF. CDR3 in DNA: TGCAGTGCTAGATCCGACAGGGGTGCTTTCTTT.

The V call is TRBV10-3, the J call TRBJ1-4; 9 nucleotides align to TRBD1. The CDR3 runs 16 residues. J gave up 8 bases and V 5 bases, and 12 bases lay outside the gene matches. Germline assignment: CDR1 ENHRY and CDR2 SYGVKD. The CDR3 spells CAISKERDRVTEKLFF. CDR3 coding DNA: TGTGCCATCAGTAAAGAGAGGGACAGGGTAACGGAAAAACTGTTTTTT.

This chain joins TRBV5-1 and TRBJ2-5; D unresolved. There are 11 residues in the CDR3. V was pared by 4 bases and J by 4 bases, with 5 bases between. Germline CDR1 SGHRS, CDR2 YFSETQ. CDR3 amino acids: CASSHGETQYF. DNA for the CDR3: TGCGCCAGCAGCCACGGAGAGACCCAGTACTTC.

The chain uses TRBV28 and TRBJ2-1; 7 bases fit TRBD2. CDR1 is MDHEN, CDR2 SYDVKM, per germline. CDR3 length equals 14 residues. V was pared by 6 bases and J by 9 bases, with 11 bases of the junction left unmatched. The CDR3 here is CASRNGAGASEQFF. The CDR3 region has the DNA TGTGCCAGCAGGAACGGGGCGGGAGCGTCTGAGCAGTTCTTC.

The V call is TRBV24-1, the J call TRBJ2-3; 13 bases agree with TRBD2. The germline CDR1 and CDR2 sequences are KGHDR and SFDVKD. CDR3 length: 19 residues. V gave up 4 bases and J gave up 2 bases; unmatched junction bases: 11. Here the CDR3 reads CATSDPTRGLAGDTDTQYF. As DNA, the CDR3 is TGTGCCACCAGTGACCCGACCCGCGGACTAGCGGGGGACACAGATACGCAGTATTTT.

The chain recombines TRBV5-1 with TRBJ2-7; 9 nucleotides align to TRBD1. After removal of 0 bases from V and 0 bases from J, the junction contained 4 bases not matched to a gene. There are 16 residues in the CDR3. The germline gives CDR1 SGHRS, CDR2 YFSETQ. CDR3 amino acids: CASSLGGTGPSYEQYF. CDR3 coding DNA: TGCGCCAGCAGCTTGGGGGGGACAGGGCCCTCCTACGAGCAGTACTTC.

The chain carries TRBV19 and TRBJ1-1; 7 bases fit TRBD1. Looked up from germline, CDR1 is LNHDA and CDR2 is SQIVND (reference sequence). The CDR3 loop spans 16 amino acids. With V trimmed by 3 bases and J by 10 bases, 17 bases remained unmatched. The CDR3 loop is CASSMERIGGVSRAFF. The CDR3 DNA reads as TGTGCCAGTAGTATGGAAAGGATAGGGGGCGTTTCTCGAGCTTTCTTT.

The table lists this clone with a few counts. The chain recombines TRBV6-5 with TRBJ2-7; TRBD1 aligns across 8 bases. From germline, CDR1 is MNHEY and CDR2 SVGAGI. V was clipped by 6 bases and J by 0 bases; unmatched bases: 7. The CDR3 is made up of 15 amino acids. The CDR3: CASRDRTGSSYEQYF. In nucleotides, the CDR3 is TGTGCCAGCAGGGATCGGACAGGGAGCTCCTACGAGCAGTACTTC.

The sample holds a few counts of this clone. The chain employs TRBV6-5 and TRBJ1-5; D gene ambiguous. The V end was cut by 0 bases, the J end by 0 bases, with 6 bases between. Germline CDR1 reads MNHEY; CDR2 reads SVGAGI. CDR3 length equals 15 residues. The CDR3 DNA follows: TGTGCCAGCAGTTACTCGAGGTTTAGCAATCAGCCCCAGCATTTT. Translated, it gives CASSYSRFSNQPQHF.

This chain uses TRBV5-1 with TRBJ2-3; 12 bases are shared with TRBD2. Germline V gives CDR1 SGHRS, CDR2 YFSETQ. Unmatched junction bases numbered 0, after V lost 1 base and J lost 3 bases. The CDR3 is 15 residues long. The CDR3, as DNA: TGCGCCAGCAGCTTGACTAGCGGGGGGACAGATACGCAGTATTTT. This sequence encodes CASSLTSGGTDTQYF.